Below, one T cell receptor (beta chain) is given with its context. These data are taken from a study of blood T cell repertoires in COVID-19. About the study: From T cells, B-cell-depleted T cells, or PBMCs came the material, which was cDNA or gDNA.

In the authors' methods: Amplification from reference gene primers served as the basis for estimated nucleated cell counts. Clones were read by immunoSEQ multiplex PCR, and TCRdb kept only the in-frame ones, dropping some. The V and J calls and clone size come from that table; D and trimming were worked out from the DNA. The sample includes about 100,000 clones, around 90% of them seen just once. The germline V gene encodes CDR1 LNHDA and CDR2 SQIVND (reference sequence). The CDR3 covers 12 residues. V dropped 7 bases and J dropped 4; count of bases not matched to a gene: 2. The rearrangement links TRBV19 to TRBJ1-2; 8 nucleotides match TRBD1. Sequenced: peripheral blood. The sequence was obtained from a human donor in a cohort sampled during active COVID-19. The CDR3 here is CASTDRGYGYTF. In DNA, the CDR3 is TGTGCCAGTACAGACAGGGGCTATGGCTACACCTTC.